The clone carrying this T cell receptor (beta chain) was seen just once. This record comes from a study of blood T cell repertoires in COVID-19. As for the study in general: Spain, Italy and the United States supplied samples that represented acute and convalescent COVID-19. T cells, B-cell-depleted T cells, or PBMCs supplied cDNA or gDNA.

This CDR3 spans 14 amino acids. CDR1 and CDR2 (germline): MNHNS, SASEGT. Trimming removed 1 base from V and 7 bases from J, with 13 bases in between. Per the authors' pipeline: Reference gene primer amplification gave nucleated cell count estimates. The assay was immunoSEQ multiplex PCR, and TCRdb's table has in-frame clones only and misses some. D and trimming were read from the DNA, whereas the V and J calls and clone size are those reported in that table. The data contain 75,000 to 90,000 clones, roughly 88% of them singletons. The TCR comes from a man older than 75 with acute or convalescent COVID-19. The sequenced material came from peripheral blood. The rearrangement joins TRBV6-1 to TRBJ1-2, with a possible D match to TRBD1 (5 bases). CDR3 bases: TGTGCCAGCAGTGAAGTGGCGGGGACTACTGGCTACACCTTC. This codes for CASSEVAGTTGYTF.